A selection of T cell receptor beta chains follows, all from one sample in a study of blood T cell repertoires in COVID-19. Produced via immunoSEQ multiplex PCR; TCRdb's table is partial and in-frame only. The sample lists 160,000 or so clones; approximately 80% were seen once. Sequencing input: peripheral blood. The receptor set was obtained from a man between 65 and 79 years old who had recovered from COVID-19. The CDR3 runs from the conserved cysteine through the conserved F or W. Fields, in order: J gene, V gene, CDR3 protein.

>TRBJ2-7|TRBV7-3
CASSSGTGGGEQYF
>TRBJ2-6|TRBV19
CASSTTRPGFSGANVLTF
>TRBJ2-1|TRBV2
CASRGAGGSGEQFF
>TRBJ1-6|TRBV2
CASSGGQLNSPLHF
>TRBJ2-1|TRBV7-9
CASSARGIDYNEQFF
>TRBJ1-2|TRBV5-1
CASRPDRGVYGYTF
>TRBJ2-1|TRBV28
CASSLLGSSYNEQFF
>TRBJ2-1|TRBV12-3/TRBV12-4
CASGPRNEQFF
>TRBJ1-2|TRBV19
CASSIDRGPGYTF
>TRBJ2-2|TRBV11-2
CASTGDGPNTGELFF
>TRBJ2-5|TRBV21-1
CASYESRGLAGGNQETQYF
>TRBJ2-1|TRBV6-5
CASRSTSGRNDEQFF
>TRBJ1-1|TRBV28
CAIRDRGQGAEAFF
>TRBJ2-1|TRBV29-1
CSVEESNNEQFF
>TRBJ2-3|TRBV5-1
CASSLATSATDTQYF
>TRBJ2-5|TRBV15
CATSRSPQETQYF
>TRBJ2-2|TRBV7-8
CASSPRTSDSGELFF
>TRBJ1-1|TRBV29-1
CSVEVFRDKNTEAFF
>TRBJ1-1|TRBV11-2
CASSTQGAYTEAFF
>TRBJ1-5|TRBV29-1
CSVIQGKDQPQHF
>TRBJ2-2|TRBV3-1/TRBV3-2
CASSQEINLLPHKGGPGELFF
>TRBJ2-1|TRBV9
CASSVAPGDPTGNEQFF
>TRBJ2-3|TRBV10-3
CAISNRGDTQYF
>TRBJ1-2|TRBV27
CASSSPGTGVYGYTF
>TRBJ1-5|TRBV6-1
CASSDPDTFRRPQHF
>TRBJ1-5|TRBV18
CASSAQGVGSNQPQHF
>TRBJ1-4|TRBV28
CASMGGGRGNEKLFF
>TRBJ2-2|TRBV19
CASSPARTGELFF
>TRBJ2-1|TRBV6-6
CASSSGLAPDNEQFF
>TRBJ2-5|TRBV15
CATSRDLQVRLKTQYF
>TRBJ2-1|TRBV6-4
CASSVMLAGAREQFF
>TRBJ1-1|TRBV7-4
CASSFRGLQRGTEAFF
>TRBJ2-1|TRBV27
CASSQEGATYNEQFF
>TRBJ2-7|TRBV27
CASSPRLAGSYEQYF
>TRBJ2-3|TRBV7-3
CASSPLSGGRTDTQYF
>TRBJ2-3|TRBV7-8
CASSSGQRSTDTQYF